A single sample gave rise to the 22 T cell receptor beta chains below, sequenced in a study of T cells in Graves' hyperthyroidism and ophthalmopathy. Template material for amplifying TCR beta CDR3 regions consisted of RNA transcripts. In the first-round RT-PCR of the TCR CDR3, the HTBI primer set was used. TCRdb fed the multiplex PCR reads into MiXCR, producing one record per CDR3 protein. Of 300,000 to 400,000 distinct CDR3 sequences in the sample, around a fifth were seen once. Source material: blood. The receptors come from a woman aged 45 to 65 with Graves' hyperthyroidism.

About this clonotype itself: This may stem from a read error, because a much larger clone lies one nucleotide away. J is TRBJ1-6 and V is TRBV2; D unresolved. The CDR3 has 15 amino acids. Germline assignment: CDR1 SNHLY and CDR2 FYNNEI. V lost 6 bases and J 4 bases, leaving 13 bases between the germline ends. The CDR3 DNA reads as TGTGCCAGCAGCGCGAGAACAGAGTATAATTCACCCCTCCACTTT. Encoded protein: CASSARTEYNSPLHF.

The CDR3 is CSVDGTGVNEQFF. The DNA for the CDR3 is TGCAGCGTTGACGGGACAGGGGTCAATGAGCAGTTCTTC. J is TRBJ2-1 and V is TRBV29-1; TRBD1 agrees at 10 bases. Losses at the gene ends were 3 bases for V and 6 bases for J; bases not matched to a gene: 2. Germline-derived CDR1 and CDR2 are SQVTM and ANQGSEA. The CDR3 is 13 residues long.

This clonotype was picked up many times. V and J are TRBV12-3 or TRBV12-4 and TRBJ1-2; maybe TRBD1 (6 bases). This CDR3 region has 13 residues. V was trimmed by 3 bases and J by 5 bases, leaving 10 bases between them. CDR3 residues: CASSFPGHYGYTF. DNA for the CDR3: TGTGCCAGCAGTTTTCCGGGACATTATGGCTACACCTTC.

This clonotype has a count of ten or more. The chain is built from TRBV18 and TRBJ2-5; D ambiguous. This CDR3 region has 14 residues. Germline values: CDR1 KGHSH, CDR2 LQKENI. V dropped 0 bases and J dropped 1 base, with 6 bases sitting between them. CDR3 nucleotides: TGTGCCAGCTCACCACCCTCCCCCCAAGAGACCCAGTACTTC. This sequence encodes CASSPPSPQETQYF.

The rearrangement joins TRBV30 to TRBJ1-6; 7 nucleotides align to TRBD1. With 8 bases clipped from V and 9 bases from J, the junction kept 10 bases outside the gene matches. The CDR3 sequence is 13 residues long. Germline loops: CDR1 GTSNPN, CDR2 SVGIG (reference sequence). CDR3 sequence reads: CANQPGQASPLHF. In nucleotides, the CDR3 is TGTGCCAACCAACCCGGACAGGCTTCACCCCTCCACTTT.

There are many counts of this clonotype. V and J are TRBV20-1 and TRBJ1-5; 9 positions agree with TRBD1. J gave up 6 bases and V 5 bases, and 2 bases lay outside the gene matches. The CDR3 spans 12 residues. Germline V gene lookup returns CDR1 DFQATT and CDR2 SNEGSKA (reference sequence). The CDR3 region has the DNA TGCAGTGCTGACAGGGGGGGTCAGCCCCAGCATTTT. Amino acid sequence: CSADRGGQPQHF.

The sample holds many counts of this clonotype. This chain links TRBV2 with TRBJ2-7; 11 bases match TRBD2. Looked up from germline, CDR1 is SNHLY and CDR2 is FYNNEI. The length of the CDR3 is 14 residues. Trimming removed 6 bases from V and 4 bases from J; junction bases left unmatched: 5. CDR3 protein: CASSIAGGPYEQYF. The DNA of the CDR3 is TGTGCCAGCAGCATAGCGGGGGGGCCTTACGAGCAGTACTTC.

This clonotype has just a few counts. This chain joins TRBV29-1 and TRBJ1-2, with TRBD1 identical over 8 bases. Germline loops: CDR1 SQVTM, CDR2 ANQGSEA. J was trimmed by 6 bases and V by 0 bases; bases with no gene match: 3. This CDR3 comprises 13 residues. CDR3 DNA: TGCAGCGTTGAAGATCAGGGGGCCAATGGCTACACCTTC. This encodes CSVEDQGANGYTF.

The chain recombines TRBV19 with TRBJ2-7; D gene unclear. The ends were cut back, 1 base at V and 4 bases at J, with 11 bases in the middle. This CDR3 spans 14 amino acids. From germline, CDR1 is LNHDA and CDR2 SQIVND (reference sequence). This chain's CDR3 is CASSIVWDRYEQYF. In nucleotides, the CDR3 is TGTGCCAGTAGTATAGTTTGGGATCGGTACGAGCAGTACTTC. Together with reference TRBV19 and TRBJ2-7, the CDR3 gives the full variable domain: DGGITQSPKYLFRKEGQNVTLSCEQNLNHDAMYWYRQDPGQGLRLIYYSQIVNDFQKGDIAEGYSVSREKKESFPLTVTSAQKNPTAFYLCASSIVWDRYEQYFGPGTRLTVT.

This clonotype has just a few counts. A much larger clone differs from this one at a single base, so this may be a read error. Here the CDR3 omits its conserved ending phenylalanine or tryptophan, so a read error is the likely source. The chain has TRBV2 and TRBJ1-1; D remains ambiguous. V lost 7 bases to trimming and J lost 1 base, with 10 bases between them. The CDR3 is 13 amino acids. Germline V gene data show CDR1 as SNHLY and CDR2 as FYNNEI. CDR3 in DNA: TGTGCCAGCACCCAGAGACAGAACACTGAAGCTTTCCTT. Translating it yields CASTQRQNTEAFL.

There are many counts of this clonotype. The V and J genes are TRBV15 and TRBJ1-1, with D perhaps matching TRBD1 (6 bases). Trimming left V 4 bases short and J 1 base short, with 10 bases between. The CDR3 is 14 residues long. CDR1 and CDR2 (germline): LNHNV, YYDKDF (reference sequence). In nucleotides, the CDR3 is TGTGCCACCAGCACCCTCAGGGGGAACACTGAAGCTTTCTTT. It translates to CATSTLRGNTEAFF.

This clonotype was seen ten or more times. V usage is TRBV7-9 and J usage is TRBJ2-7; the D gene is possibly TRBD2 (6 bases). CDR3 length: 13 residues. The germline V gene encodes CDR1 SEHNR and CDR2 FQNEAQ (reference sequence). Trimming stripped 5 bases from V and 4 bases from J, with 12 bases between. CDR3 loop: CASSLTSKYEQYF. Written as DNA, the CDR3 is TGTGCCAGCAGCCTGACTAGTAAGTACGAGCAGTACTTC.

This clonotype was counted at least ten times. This rearrangement joins TRBV11-2 to TRBJ2-7; D may be TRBD2 (5 bases). Germline lookup yields CDR1 SGHAT and CDR2 FQNNGV. V was pared by 1 base and J by 0 bases, with 10 bases between. The CDR3 loop spans 15 amino acids. CDR3 coding DNA: TGTGCCAGCAGCTTAGTGGGAGCATTCTCCTACGAGCAGTACTTC. Translating gives CASSLVGAFSYEQYF. Using reference TRBV11-2 and TRBJ2-7 for the parts outside the CDR3, the full variable domain is EAGVAQSPRYKIIEKRQSVAFWCNPISGHATLYWYQQILGQGPKLLIQFQNNGVVDDSQLPKDRFSAERLKGVDSTLKIQPAKLEDSAVYLCASSLVGAFSYEQYFGPGTRLTVT.

Remarks on this clonotype: Possible read error: a much larger clone is one base away. The chain couples TRBV6-1 to TRBJ2-3; TRBD1 agrees at 9 bases. There are 18 residues in the CDR3. Looked up from germline, CDR1 is MNHNS and CDR2 is SASEGT. The V and J ends lost 3 bases and 3 bases, in that order; junction bases with no gene match: 13. CDR3 nucleotides: TGTGCCAGCAGTGATCCATCGGACAGGGGTCTGAAAACAGATACGCAGTATTTT. Residues: CASSDPSDRGLKTDTQYF.

The gene calls are TRBV6-4 and TRBJ2-4, with TRBD1 identical over 7 bases. Germline trimming cut 2 bases from V and 12 bases from J; bases unmatched to any gene: 4. From germline, CDR1 is MRHNA and CDR2 SNTAGT. This CDR3 region has 12 residues. CDR3: CASSDRAGGQYF. CDR3 DNA sequence: TGTGCCAGCAGTGACAGGGCAGGGGGTCAGTACTTC.

This clonotype was detected many times. V usage is TRBV2 and J usage is TRBJ2-7, with D uncertain. Germline V lookup: CDR1 SNHLY, CDR2 FYNNEI. Deletions cut 5 bases from V and 3 bases from J, with 14 bases between. The CDR3 spans 14 residues. The chain's CDR3 is CASSPTELGYEQYF. The CDR3 DNA follows: TGTGCCAGCAGTCCGACCGAACTCGGCTACGAGCAGTACTTC.

In the case of this clonotype: This may stem from a read error, because a much larger clone lies one nucleotide away. The V gene is TRBV27, the J gene TRBJ2-1, with D perhaps matching TRBD2 (5 bases). Trimming removed 10 bases from V and 4 bases from J, with 17 bases in between. This CDR3 region has 14 residues. The V gene's germline CDR1 is MNHEY and CDR2 SMNVEV (reference sequence). CDR3 nucleotides: TGTGCCATCAAAGAGGGAACAACTTACAATGAGCAGTTCTTC. Protein product: CAIKEGTTYNEQFF.

This clonotype appeared a few times. V gene TRBV20-1 combines with J gene TRBJ1-1; the D gene is possibly TRBD1 (5 bases). CDR1 is DFQATT, CDR2 SNEGSKA, per germline (reference sequence). V was cut by 0 bases and J by 5 bases, with 19 bases left in between. This CDR3 is 16 amino acids long. CDR3 in amino acids: CSAREQEVSGQTEAFF. The CDR3, as DNA: TGCAGTGCTAGAGAACAGGAAGTCTCAGGGCAGACTGAAGCTTTCTTT.

This clonotype was seen repeatedly, ten times or more. The V call is TRBV7-2, the J call TRBJ2-2, with 11 bases identical to TRBD2. Germline V gene lookup returns CDR1 SGHTA and CDR2 FQGNSA. The CDR3 covers 16 residues. The V gene end was trimmed by 4 bases and the J gene end by 2 bases; junction bases not matched to a gene: 3. CDR3 protein: CASSWGLAANTGELFF. The CDR3 nucleotides read TGTGCCAGCAGCTGGGGACTAGCGGCTAACACCGGGGAGCTGTTTTTT.

This clonotype occurred many times. In nucleotides, the CDR3 is TGTGCCAGCAGGCCTACAGGGTCGAACACCGGGGAGCTGTTTTTT. Translation gives CASRPTGSNTGELFF. V and J are TRBV6-2 or TRBV6-3 and TRBJ2-2, with D possibly being TRBD1 (6 bases). The CDR3 is made up of 15 amino acids. CDR1 MNHEY and CDR2 SVGEGT come from the germline V gene. Trimming left V 6 bases short and J 0 bases short, with 11 bases between.

The chain combines TRBV2 with TRBJ2-5; a weak D match, TRBD1 (5 bases). The CDR3 is made up of 12 amino acids. The germline CDR1 and CDR2 sequences are SNHLY and FYNNEI. The germline V and J ends were trimmed by 3 bases and 5 bases, with 7 bases remaining between them. This CDR3 reads CASSDYRETQYF. In DNA, the CDR3 is TGTGCCAGCAGTGATTACAGGGAGACCCAGTACTTC.

This clonotype was observed a single time. The V gene is TRBV27, the J gene TRBJ2-7, with a weak D call TRBD1 (5 bases). Germline V lookup: CDR1 MNHEY, CDR2 SMNVEV (reference sequence). Between the trimmed V and J ends, which lost 0 bases and 4 bases, there was a span of 7 bases. The CDR3 has 13 residues. The DNA for the CDR3 is TGTGCCAGCAGTTTATCGGACAAATACGAGCAGTACTTC. It yields the protein CASSLSDKYEQYF.